The sequence of this T cell receptor (beta chain) was determined in a study of blood T cell repertoires in COVID-19. Background on the study: PBMCs, B-cell-depleted T cells, or T cells provided the cDNA or gDNA that made up the material.

Of note for this clone: A junction end diverges from the germline sequence, so it may reflect a read error.

The CDR3 sequence is 11 residues long. Germline CDR1 is MDHEN and CDR2 is SYDVKM. Original processing methods: Reference gene primer amplification in the assay estimated nucleated cell counts. Generated by immunoSEQ multiplex PCR, the TCRdb table keeps only in-frame clones and is missing some. V and J calls and clone size are those listed in that table; D and trimming were worked out from the DNA. The sample shows a few hundred thousand clones, around 87% of them seen only once. The TCR comes from a man in his fifties with active or convalescent COVID-19. The chain is built from TRBV28 and TRBJ2-7; TRBD1 aligns across 7 bases. Sequencing input: peripheral blood. For the CDR3, the DNA is TGTGCCAGCAGCTCTACGGACAGGCCTCTCTTC. Its protein product is CASSSTDRPLF. Using reference TRBV28 and TRBJ2-7 for the parts outside the CDR3, the full variable domain is DVKVTQSSRYLVKRTGEKVFLECVQDMDHENMFWYRQDPGLGLRLIYFSYDVKMKEKGDIPEGYSVSREKKERFSLILESASTNQTSMYLCASSSTDRPLFGPGTRLTVT.